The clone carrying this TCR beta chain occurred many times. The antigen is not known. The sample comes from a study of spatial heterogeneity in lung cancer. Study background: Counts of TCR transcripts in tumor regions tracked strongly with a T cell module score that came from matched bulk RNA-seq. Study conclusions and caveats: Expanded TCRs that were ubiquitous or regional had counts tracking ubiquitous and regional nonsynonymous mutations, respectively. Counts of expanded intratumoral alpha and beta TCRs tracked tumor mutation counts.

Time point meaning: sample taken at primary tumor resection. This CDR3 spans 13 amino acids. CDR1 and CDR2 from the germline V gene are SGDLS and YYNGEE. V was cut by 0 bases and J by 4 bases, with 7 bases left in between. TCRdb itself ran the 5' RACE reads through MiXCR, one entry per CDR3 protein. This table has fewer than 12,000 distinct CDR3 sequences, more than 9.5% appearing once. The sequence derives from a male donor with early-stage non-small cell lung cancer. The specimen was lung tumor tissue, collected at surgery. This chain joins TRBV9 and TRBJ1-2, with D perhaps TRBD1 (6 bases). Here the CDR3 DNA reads TGTGCCAGCAGCGTAGAGGGGGGCTATGGCTACACCTTC. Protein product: CASSVEGGYGYTF. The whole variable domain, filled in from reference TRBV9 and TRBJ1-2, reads DSGVTQTPKHLITATGQRVTLRCSPRSGDLSVYWYQQSLDQGLQFLIQYYNGEERAKGNILERFSAQQFPDLHSELNLSSLELGDSALYFCASSVEGGYGYTFGSGTRLTVV.